These T cell receptor beta chains were read from a single sample in a study of identical twins. MiXCR was run by TCRdb on the 5' RACE reads, yielding one entry per CDR3 protein. The sample contains about 890,000 distinct CDR3 sequences, around 12% of which appear only once. These data were also filed under a second study, of yellow fever vaccine responses in identical twins.

Sequencing used PBMCs. The receptors shown here come from a woman in her late teens or twenties in good health. CDR3s leave out the opening cysteine and the closing phenylalanine or tryptophan. D genes are given only for firm matches.

j_call,v_call,d_call,cdr3_aa
TRBJ2-5,TRBV5-1,.,ASSEGITQY
TRBJ2-1,TRBV5-5,.,ASSLTGINEQF
TRBJ2-1,TRBV29-1,.,SVTAGNEQF
TRBJ1-2,TRBV6-1,.,ASSNRDRYGYT
TRBJ2-1,TRBV7-9,.,ATRGGARNEQF
TRBJ1-2,TRBV12-3/TRBV12-4,.,ASSVGVYGYT
TRBJ2-5,TRBV24-1,.,ATSDSGREETQY
TRBJ2-1,TRBV15,.,ATGREINEQF
TRBJ2-1,TRBV6-5,.,ASSEFDREQF
TRBJ2-1,TRBV3-1,TRBD2,ASSRASGRVNEQF
TRBJ1-1,TRBV10-3,.,AINQGTNTEAF
TRBJ1-4,TRBV20-1,TRBD1,SASRDRYTLF
TRBJ2-7,TRBV15,TRBD2,ATSPPTKFPGTSYEQY
TRBJ2-1,TRBV29-1,.,SVGQRGSEQF
TRBJ2-3,TRBV6-4,.,ASSDRGGDTQY
TRBJ2-3,TRBV12-3/TRBV12-4,TRBD2,ASSFGAGGQDTQY
TRBJ2-7,TRBV20-1,.,SASPSDRSGYEQY
TRBJ1-1,TRBV3-1,.,ASSQDFRTEAF
TRBJ1-1,TRBV6-2/TRBV6-3,.,ASSPGEGFEAF
TRBJ2-2,TRBV12-3/TRBV12-4,.,ASSLGEIVNLNTGELF